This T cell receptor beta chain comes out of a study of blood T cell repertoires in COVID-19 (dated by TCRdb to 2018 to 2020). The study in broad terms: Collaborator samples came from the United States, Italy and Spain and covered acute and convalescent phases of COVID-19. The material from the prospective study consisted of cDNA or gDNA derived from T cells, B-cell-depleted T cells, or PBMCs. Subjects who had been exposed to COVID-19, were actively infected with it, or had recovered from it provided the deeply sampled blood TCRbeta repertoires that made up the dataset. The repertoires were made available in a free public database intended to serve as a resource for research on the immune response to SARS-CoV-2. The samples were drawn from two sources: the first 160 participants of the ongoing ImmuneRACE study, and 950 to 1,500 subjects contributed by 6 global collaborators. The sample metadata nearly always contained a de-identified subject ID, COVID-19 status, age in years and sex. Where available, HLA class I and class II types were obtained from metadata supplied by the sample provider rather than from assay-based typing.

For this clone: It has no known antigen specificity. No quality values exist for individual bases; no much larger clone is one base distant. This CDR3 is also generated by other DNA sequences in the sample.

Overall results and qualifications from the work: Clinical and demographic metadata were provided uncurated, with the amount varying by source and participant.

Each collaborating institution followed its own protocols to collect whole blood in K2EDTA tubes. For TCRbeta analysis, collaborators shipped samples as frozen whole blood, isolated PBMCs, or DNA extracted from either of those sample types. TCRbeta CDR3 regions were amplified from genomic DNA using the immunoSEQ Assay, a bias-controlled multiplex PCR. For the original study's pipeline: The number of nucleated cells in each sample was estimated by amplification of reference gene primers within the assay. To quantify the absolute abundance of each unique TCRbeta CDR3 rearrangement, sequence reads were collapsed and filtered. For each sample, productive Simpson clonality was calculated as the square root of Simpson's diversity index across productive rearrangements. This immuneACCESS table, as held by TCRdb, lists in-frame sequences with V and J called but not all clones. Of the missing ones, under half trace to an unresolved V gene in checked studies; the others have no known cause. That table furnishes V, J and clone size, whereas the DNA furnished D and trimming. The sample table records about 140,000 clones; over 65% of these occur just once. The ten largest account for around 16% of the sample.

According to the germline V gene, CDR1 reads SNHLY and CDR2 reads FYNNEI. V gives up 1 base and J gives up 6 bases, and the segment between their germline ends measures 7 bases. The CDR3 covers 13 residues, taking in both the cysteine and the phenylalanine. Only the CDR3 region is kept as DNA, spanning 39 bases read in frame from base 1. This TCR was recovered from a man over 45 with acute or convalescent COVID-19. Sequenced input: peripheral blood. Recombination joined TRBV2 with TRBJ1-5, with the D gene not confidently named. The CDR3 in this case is CASSEGGSQPQHF. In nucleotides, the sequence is TGTGCCAGCAGTGAAGGCGGGAGTCAGCCCCAGCATTTT.